This TCR beta chain is drawn from a study of T cell repertoires in cytomegalovirus infection. Study-level information: In public TCR beta signatures, there were indications of both CMV infection and matching HLA type.

This clonotype was found many times. In TCRdb, the reads were re-called with MiXCR into one record per CDR3 protein. This table has fewer than 550,000 distinct CDR3 sequences, about 17% appearing once. The clonotype comes from a human donor in good health (CMV status not recorded). Some clones in this sample may be carry-over from other donors' samples. Sequencing input: CD8+ T cells from PBMCs.

The CDR3 region is CASEPYPNEQFF. Written as DNA, the CDR3 is TGTGCCAGCGAGCCGTACCCCAATGAGCAGTTCTTC. The chain has TRBV11-1 and TRBJ2-1; D gene uncertain. This CDR3 is 12 amino acids long. Trimming stripped 8 bases from V and 6 bases from J, with 11 bases between. Germline CDR1 and CDR2: SGHAT and FQDESV (reference sequence).